This TCR beta chain was captured in a study of blood T cell repertoires in COVID-19 (dated by TCRdb to the early 2020s). Background on the whole study: The collaborator samples originated in the United States, Italy and Spain and spanned the acute and convalescent phases of COVID-19. The material from the prospective study consisted of cDNA or gDNA derived from T cells, B-cell-depleted T cells, or PBMCs. The dataset comprised deeply sampled blood TCRbeta repertoires from subjects exposed to, actively infected with, or recovered from COVID-19. The repertoires were released in a freely available public database intended as a resource for research on the immune response to SARS-CoV-2. Samples came from the ongoing ImmuneRACE study (first 160 participants) plus 1,254 subjects from 6 global collaborators. The sample metadata nearly always contained a de-identified subject ID, COVID-19 status, age in years and sex. HLA class I and class II types, where available, came from metadata supplied by the sample provider rather than from assay-based typing.

In regard to this clone: What this receptor recognizes is not known. Given a much more abundant clone one base away, this may be a read error.

The collaborating institutions used their own protocols to collect whole blood in K2EDTA tubes. For TCRbeta analysis, collaborator samples were shipped as frozen whole blood, as isolated PBMCs, or as DNA extracted from either sample type. V loses 0 bases, J loses 7 bases, and the germline ends lie 22 bases apart. The germline V gene specifies LGHNA as CDR1 and YSLEER as CDR2. Counted from cysteine to phenylalanine, this CDR3 has 18 amino acids. Solely the CDR3 DNA is kept, with 54 bases framed from the first base. The immunoSEQ Assay, a bias-controlled multiplex PCR, was used to amplify TCRbeta CDR3 regions from genomic DNA. The paper's data handling went like this. The number of nucleated cells in each sample was estimated from the amplification of reference gene primers within the assay. To quantify the absolute abundance of each unique TCRbeta CDR3 rearrangement, sequence reads were collapsed and filtered. For each sample, productive Simpson clonality was calculated as the square root of Simpson's diversity index over productive rearrangements. In its TCRdb copy, this immuneACCESS table keeps in-frame sequences only and misses some clones. Where compared with another copy, unresolved V genes explain less than half of these, and the others have no known cause. That table supplies the V and J calls and clone size; D and trimming were determined from the DNA. The sample data list more than 95,000 clones, and about 80% of these were observed just once. Roughly 25% of the sample lies in the top ten.

General conclusions and limits of the study: The amount of clinical and demographic metadata varied by source and participant and was provided uncurated.

This sequence was found in a human donor in a cohort sampled during active COVID-19. The chain is made from TRBV4-3 and TRBJ1-5, and possibly TRBD1, on 5 matching bases. The sample consisted of peripheral blood. The CDR3 protein is CASSQDAPGGDAWQPQHF. The nucleotides read TGCGCCAGCAGCCAAGATGCTCCCGGCGGGGACGCCTGGCAGCCCCAGCATTTT.